Sequencing of this T cell receptor beta chain was carried out in a study of PD-1 blockade in classical Hodgkin lymphoma. Method: immunoSEQ multiplex PCR; TCRdb's copy keeps in-frame clones and lacks some. In the table there are 29,000 or so clones, about four fifths of which are singletons. Indicated time point: cycle 4 day 1 (C4D1), after 5 to 7 weeks of nivolumab. With no exception, relapse followed autologous stem cell transplantation in all patients, and brentuximab vedotin exposure varied. CD4+ T cells were purified from thawed PBMCs by negative selection. The CDR3 runs to 16 residues. The trim removed 5 bases at V and 3 bases at J, leaving 10 bases unmatched. Germline V lookup: CDR1 MNHNY, CDR2 SVGAGI (reference sequence).

The sequencing here drew on CD4+ T cells from blood, taken before the fourth cycle of nivolumab. The TCR was taken from a human donor with classical Hodgkin lymphoma. The chain uses TRBV6-6 and TRBJ2-3; 8 positions match TRBD1. The CDR3 here is CASSGRGQGGTDTQYF. For the CDR3, the DNA is TGTGCCAGCAGTGGCAGAGGACAGGGAGGAACAGATACGCAGTATTTT.